This T cell receptor beta chain was observed in a study of cytomegalovirus exposure and HLA in healthy donors. Study-wide results and limits: Presence/absence analyses took donor sequencing depth as roughly uniform. Altogether, some 170 TCR beta chains were recorded as cytomegalovirus-associated. V- and J-gene trimming of TCR beta was linked (in a later analysis) to a missense DCLRE1C variant. Accounts indicate the classifier identified cytomegalovirus status with strong specificity and sensitivity.

As concerns this clone: Its antigen is undetermined.

This CDR3 has 17 amino acids. Germline V gene sequence: CDR1 ENHRY, CDR2 SYGVKD. V gave up 2 bases and J gave up 2 bases, with 18 bases separating them. It was with 60 Vbeta and 13 Jbeta primers that the PCR ran. Sequencing was performed with immunoSEQ multiplex PCR; in TCRdb, only in-frame clones are kept and a portion is missing. The sample comprises around 140,000 clones, 65% to 90% of which are singletons, and less than 3.5% rests with the top ten. This receptor was identified in a woman in her twenties or thirties in good health and CMV-seronegative. This chain uses TRBV10-3 with TRBJ1-1; D is undetermined. The sequencing sample was made of PBMCs. CDR3 nucleotide sequence: TGTGCCATCAGTGAGCGGGGTGGAGGAGGATTAAACACTGAAGCTTTCTTT. Translated: CAISERGGGGLNTEAFF.